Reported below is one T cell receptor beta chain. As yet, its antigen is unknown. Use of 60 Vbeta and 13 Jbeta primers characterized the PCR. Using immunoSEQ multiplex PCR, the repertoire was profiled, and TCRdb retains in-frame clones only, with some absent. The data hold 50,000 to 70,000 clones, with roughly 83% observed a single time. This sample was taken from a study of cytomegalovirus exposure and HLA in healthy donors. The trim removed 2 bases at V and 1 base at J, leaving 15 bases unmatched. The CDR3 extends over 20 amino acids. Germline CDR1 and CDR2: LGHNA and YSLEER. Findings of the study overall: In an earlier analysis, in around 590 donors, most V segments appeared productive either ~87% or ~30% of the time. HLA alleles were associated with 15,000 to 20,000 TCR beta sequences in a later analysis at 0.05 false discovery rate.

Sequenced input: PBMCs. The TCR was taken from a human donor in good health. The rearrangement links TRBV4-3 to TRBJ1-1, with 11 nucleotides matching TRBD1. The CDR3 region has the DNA TGCGCCAGCAGCCAAAAGATCCGGGGACAGGGGGAGATAACGAACACTGAAGCTTTCTTT. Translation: CASSQKIRGQGEITNTEAFF.